This entry concerns a single T cell receptor beta chain. Its antigen is as yet unknown. This specimen comes from a study of OX40 agonist ivuxolimab in advanced cancers. Study-level findings and limits: Blood T cells, both CD4+ and CD8+, expanded clonally by week 6 at 0.1 to 3.0 mg/kg.

From germline, CDR1 is MNHEY and CDR2 SVGAGI. Trimming cost V 5 bases and J 4 bases, with 15 bases left between them. The CDR3 runs to 15 residues. Repertoires were generated with immunoSEQ multiplex PCR, while TCRdb's copy carries only in-frame clones and drops some. The sample has about 31,000 clones, more than 75% seen once. The input for sequencing was CD4+ or CD8+ T cells sorted from blood, taken in a trial of the OX40 agonist ivuxolimab. This chain links TRBV6-5 with TRBJ1-3; tentative D call: TRBD1 (6 bases). The clonotype was recovered from an adult with an advanced solid tumor such as melanoma, head and neck, liver or kidney cancer. CDR3 protein: CASSRIRGPGNTIYF. CDR3 sequence (DNA): TGTGCCAGCAGTCGTATCCGGGGGCCCGGAAACACCATATATTTT.